This T cell receptor beta chain originates from a study of technical replicates of blood from a handful of donors. The CDR3 loop spans 16 amino acids. V shed 0 bases, J shed 7 bases, and the junction held 7 bases outside the gene matches. Germline V gives CDR1 SGHTA, CDR2 FQGTGA. Generated by immunoSEQ multiplex PCR, the TCRdb table keeps only in-frame clones and is missing some. The sample comprises more than 50,000 clones, around nine tenths of which are singletons, and around 5.2% rests with the top ten. The sequence was collected from a human donor in good health. Some clones in this sample may be carry-over from other donors' samples. V usage is TRBV7-3 and J usage is TRBJ2-1; 9 bases map to TRBD1. Sequencing was performed on PBMCs. CDR3 protein: CASSLTPDRGGNEQFF. The CDR3 DNA sequence: TGTGCCAGCAGCTTAACGCCGGACAGGGGCGGGAATGAGCAGTTCTTC.